Here is one T cell receptor beta chain with its context. One entry per CDR3 protein, called by TCRdb with MiXCR from the PCR reads. In the table there are fewer than 18,000 distinct CDR3 sequences, about 56% of which are singletons. Looked up from germline, CDR1 is SGHVS and CDR2 is FNYEAQ. This CDR3 region has 14 residues. With 7 bases removed from V and 5 bases from J, the gap between germline ends came to 16 bases. This entry comes from a study of tumor-infiltrating lymphocytes in oesophageal squamous cell carcinoma. Sequencing input: esophageal tumor tissue. V is TRBV7-6 and J is TRBJ2-3, with D unresolved. This receptor was identified in a male donor with esophageal squamous cell carcinoma. The CDR3 reads CASTRPPSQDTQYF. CDR3 bases: TGTGCCAGCACCCGACCCCCTTCCCAAGATACGCAGTATTTT.